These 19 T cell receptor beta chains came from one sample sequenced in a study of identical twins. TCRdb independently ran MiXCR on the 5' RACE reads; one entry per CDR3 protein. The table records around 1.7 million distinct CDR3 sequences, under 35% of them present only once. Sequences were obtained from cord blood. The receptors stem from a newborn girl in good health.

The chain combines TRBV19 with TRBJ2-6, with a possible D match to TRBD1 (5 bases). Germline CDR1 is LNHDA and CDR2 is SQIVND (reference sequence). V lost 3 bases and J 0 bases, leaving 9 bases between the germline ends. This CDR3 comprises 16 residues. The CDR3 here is CASSILGDSGANVLTF. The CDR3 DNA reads TGTGCCAGTAGTATCCTAGGGGACTCTGGGGCCAACGTCCTGACTTTC. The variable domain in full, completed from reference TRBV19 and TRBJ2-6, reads DGGITQSPKYLFRKEGQNVTLSCEQNLNHDAMYWYRQDPGQGLRLIYYSQIVNDFQKGDIAEGYSVSREKKESFPLTVTSAQKNPTAFYLCASSILGDSGANVLTFGAGSRLTVL.

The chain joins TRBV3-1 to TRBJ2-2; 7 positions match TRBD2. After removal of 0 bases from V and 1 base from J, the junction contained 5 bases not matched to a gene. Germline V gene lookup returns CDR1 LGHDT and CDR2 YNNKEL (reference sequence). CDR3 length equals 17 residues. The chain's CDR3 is CASSQELKRGNTGELFF. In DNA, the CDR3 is TGTGCCAGCAGCCAAGAATTGAAGCGGGGGAACACCGGGGAGCTGTTTTTT.

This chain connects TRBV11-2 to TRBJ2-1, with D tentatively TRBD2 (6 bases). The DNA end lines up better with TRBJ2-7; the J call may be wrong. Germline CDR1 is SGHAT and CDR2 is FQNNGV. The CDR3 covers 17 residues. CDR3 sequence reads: CASSLFGRGSSYNEQYF. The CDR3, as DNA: TGTGCCAGCAGCTTATTTGGGCGGGGCAGCTCCTACAATGAGCAGTACTTC.

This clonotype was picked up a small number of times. CDR3 loop: CASSQDSGTAYNEQFF. The CDR3, as DNA: TGCGCCAGCAGCCAAGATAGCGGGACAGCCTACAATGAGCAGTTCTTC. This sequence joins TRBV4-1 and TRBJ2-1; TRBD2 is a possible D gene (8 bases). Germline V gene sequence: CDR1 MGHRA, CDR2 YSYEKL. Trimming left V 0 bases short and J 2 bases short, with 11 bases between. The CDR3 spans 16 residues.

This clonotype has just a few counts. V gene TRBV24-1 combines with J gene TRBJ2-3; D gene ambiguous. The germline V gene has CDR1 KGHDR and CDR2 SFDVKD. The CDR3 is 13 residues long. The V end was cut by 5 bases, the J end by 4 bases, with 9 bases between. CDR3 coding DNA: TGTGCCACCAGTGCCCAGGTGTCAGATACGCAGTATTTT. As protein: CATSAQVSDTQYF.

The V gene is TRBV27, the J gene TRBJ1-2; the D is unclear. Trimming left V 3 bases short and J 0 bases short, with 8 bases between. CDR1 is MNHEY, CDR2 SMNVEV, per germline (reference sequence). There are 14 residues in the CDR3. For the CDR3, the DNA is TGTGCCAGCAGTTTCGGGATGGCTAACTATGGCTACACCTTC. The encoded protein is CASSFGMANYGYTF.

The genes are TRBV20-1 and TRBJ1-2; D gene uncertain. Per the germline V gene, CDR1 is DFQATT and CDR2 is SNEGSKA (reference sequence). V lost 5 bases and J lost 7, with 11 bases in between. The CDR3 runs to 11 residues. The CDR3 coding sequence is TGCAGTGCTGCAAGAGCAGGTGGCTACACCTTC. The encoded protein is CSAARAGGYTF.

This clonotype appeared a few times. CDR3 nucleotide sequence: TGTGCCAGCTCTCCCCGGGCGGATAATGAAAAACTGTTTTTT. The encoded protein is CASSPRADNEKLFF. This chain joins TRBV18 and TRBJ1-4; D remains ambiguous. The CDR3 is made up of 14 amino acids. Per germline, CDR1 KGHSH and CDR2 LQKENI. V was trimmed by 6 bases and J by 4 bases, leaving 12 bases between them.

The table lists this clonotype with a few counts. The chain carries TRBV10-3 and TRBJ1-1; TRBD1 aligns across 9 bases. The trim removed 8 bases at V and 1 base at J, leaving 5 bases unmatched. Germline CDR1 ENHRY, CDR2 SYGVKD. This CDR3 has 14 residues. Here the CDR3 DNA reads TGTGCCATCGCCCCGGACAGGGGGAACACTGAAGCTTTCTTT. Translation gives CAIAPDRGNTEAFF.

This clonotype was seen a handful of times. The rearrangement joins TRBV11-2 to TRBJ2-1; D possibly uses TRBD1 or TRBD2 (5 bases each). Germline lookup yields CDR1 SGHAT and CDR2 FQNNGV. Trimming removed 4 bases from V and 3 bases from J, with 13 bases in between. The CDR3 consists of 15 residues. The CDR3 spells CASSSIRDGYNEQFF. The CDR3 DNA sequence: TGTGCCAGCAGCTCCATCCGGGACGGCTACAATGAGCAGTTCTTC.

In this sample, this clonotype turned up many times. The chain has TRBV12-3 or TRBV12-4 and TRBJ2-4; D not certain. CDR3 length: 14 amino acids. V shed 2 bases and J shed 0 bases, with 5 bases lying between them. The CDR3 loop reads CASSLRAAKNIQYF. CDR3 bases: TGTGCCAGCAGTTTAAGGGCAGCCAAAAACATTCAGTACTTC.

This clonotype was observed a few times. CDR3 protein: CASSQASGGNTQYF. DNA for the CDR3: TGTGCCAGCAGCCAAGCTAGCGGGGGGAATACGCAGTATTTT. The chain couples TRBV3-1 to TRBJ2-3; 11 bases map to TRBD2. This CDR3 spans 14 amino acids. Trimming removed 1 base from V and 7 bases from J; junction bases left unmatched: 1. The germline V gene has CDR1 LGHDT and CDR2 YNNKEL (reference sequence).

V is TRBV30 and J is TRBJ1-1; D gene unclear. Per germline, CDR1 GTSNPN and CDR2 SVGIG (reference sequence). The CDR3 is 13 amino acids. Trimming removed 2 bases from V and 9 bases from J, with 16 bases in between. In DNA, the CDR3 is TGTGCCTGGAGTCCGACCCGGGGAGCTAAAGCTTTCTTT. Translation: CAWSPTRGAKAFF.

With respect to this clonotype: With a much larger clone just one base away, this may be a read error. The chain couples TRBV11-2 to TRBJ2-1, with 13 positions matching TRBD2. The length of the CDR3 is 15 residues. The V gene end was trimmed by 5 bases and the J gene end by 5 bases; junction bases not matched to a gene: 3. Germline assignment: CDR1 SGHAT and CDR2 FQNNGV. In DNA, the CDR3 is TGTGCCAGCAGCGCGGGACTAGCGGGGAACAATGAGCAGTTCTTC. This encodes CASSAGLAGNNEQFF.

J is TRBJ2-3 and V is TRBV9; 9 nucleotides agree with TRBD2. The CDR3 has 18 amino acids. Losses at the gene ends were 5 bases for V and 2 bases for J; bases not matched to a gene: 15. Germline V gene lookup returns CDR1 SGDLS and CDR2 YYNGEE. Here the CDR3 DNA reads TGTGCCAGCAGAGGGGCTAGCGGGACCCTCGGGCTCACAGATACGCAGTATTTT. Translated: CASRGASGTLGLTDTQYF.

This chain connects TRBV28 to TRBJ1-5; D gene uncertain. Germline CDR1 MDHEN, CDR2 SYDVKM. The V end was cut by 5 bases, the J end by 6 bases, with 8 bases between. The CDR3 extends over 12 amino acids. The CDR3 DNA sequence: TGTGCCAGCAGTGACCACCCTCAGCCCCAGCATTTT. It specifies CASSDHPQPQHF.

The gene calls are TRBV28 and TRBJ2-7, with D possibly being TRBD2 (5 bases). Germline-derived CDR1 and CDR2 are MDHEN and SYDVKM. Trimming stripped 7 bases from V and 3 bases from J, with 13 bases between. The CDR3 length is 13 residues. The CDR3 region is CASTPDWYYEQYF. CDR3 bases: TGTGCCAGCACCCCGGACTGGTACTACGAGCAGTACTTC.

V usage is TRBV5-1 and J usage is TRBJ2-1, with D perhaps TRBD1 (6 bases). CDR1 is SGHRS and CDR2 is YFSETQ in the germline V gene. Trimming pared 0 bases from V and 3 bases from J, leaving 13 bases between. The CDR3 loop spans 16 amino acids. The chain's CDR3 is CASSLGGRGGYNEQFF. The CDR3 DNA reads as TGCGCCAGCAGCTTGGGAGGCAGGGGTGGCTACAATGAGCAGTTCTTC.

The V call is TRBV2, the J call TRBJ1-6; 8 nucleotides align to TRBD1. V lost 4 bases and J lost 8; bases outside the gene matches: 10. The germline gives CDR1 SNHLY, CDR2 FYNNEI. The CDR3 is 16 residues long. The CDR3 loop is CASSGGQVLPHSPLHF. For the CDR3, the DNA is TGTGCCAGCAGTGGGGGACAGGTTCTACCCCATTCACCCCTCCACTTT. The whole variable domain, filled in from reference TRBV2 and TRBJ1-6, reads EPEVTQTPSHQVTQMGQEVILRCVPISNHLYFYWYRQILGQKVEFLVSFYNNEISEKSEIFDDQFSVERPDGSNFTLKIRSTKLEDSAMYFCASSGGQVLPHSPLHFGNGTRLTVT.